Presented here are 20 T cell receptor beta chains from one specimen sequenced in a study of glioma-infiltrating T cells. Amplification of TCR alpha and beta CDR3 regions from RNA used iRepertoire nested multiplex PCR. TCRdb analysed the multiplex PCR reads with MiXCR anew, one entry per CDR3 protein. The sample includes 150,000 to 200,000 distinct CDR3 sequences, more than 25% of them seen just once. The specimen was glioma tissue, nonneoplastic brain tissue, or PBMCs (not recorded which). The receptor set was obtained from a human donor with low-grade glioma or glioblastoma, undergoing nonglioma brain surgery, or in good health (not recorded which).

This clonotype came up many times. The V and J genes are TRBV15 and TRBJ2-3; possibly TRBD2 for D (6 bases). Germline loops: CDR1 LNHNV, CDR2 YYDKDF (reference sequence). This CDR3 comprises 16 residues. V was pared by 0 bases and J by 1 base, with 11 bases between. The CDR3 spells CATSRDRDSGTDTQYF. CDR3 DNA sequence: TGTGCCACCAGCAGAGATCGGGACTCGGGCACAGATACGCAGTATTTT.

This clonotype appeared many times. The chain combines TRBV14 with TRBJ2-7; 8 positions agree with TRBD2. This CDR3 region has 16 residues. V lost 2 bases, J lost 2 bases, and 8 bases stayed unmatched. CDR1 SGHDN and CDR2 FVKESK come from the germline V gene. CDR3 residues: CASSQYRSGGPYEQYF. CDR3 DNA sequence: TGTGCCAGCAGCCAATATCGGTCGGGAGGGCCCTACGAGCAGTACTTC.

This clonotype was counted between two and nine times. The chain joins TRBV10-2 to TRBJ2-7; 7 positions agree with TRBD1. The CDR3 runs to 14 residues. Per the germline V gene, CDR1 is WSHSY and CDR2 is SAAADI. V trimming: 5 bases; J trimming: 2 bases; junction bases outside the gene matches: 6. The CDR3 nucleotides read TGCGCCAGCAGTCCCTCGACAGGGCCCTACGAGCAGTACTTC. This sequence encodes CASSPSTGPYEQYF.

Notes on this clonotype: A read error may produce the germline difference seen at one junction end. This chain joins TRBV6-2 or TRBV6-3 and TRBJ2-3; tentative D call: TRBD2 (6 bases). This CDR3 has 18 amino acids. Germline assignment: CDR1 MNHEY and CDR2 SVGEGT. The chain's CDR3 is CASSSRTNTKGPQDMQYF. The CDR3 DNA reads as TGTGCCAGCAGTTCCAGGACTAATACGAAGGGCCCCCAAGATATGCAGTATTTT.

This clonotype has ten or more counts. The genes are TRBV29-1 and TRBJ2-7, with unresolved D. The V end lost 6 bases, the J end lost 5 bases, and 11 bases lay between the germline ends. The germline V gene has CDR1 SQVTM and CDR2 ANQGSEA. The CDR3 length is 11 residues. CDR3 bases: TGCAGCGTAGTACGGACGGACGAGCAGTACTTC. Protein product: CSVVRTDEQYF.

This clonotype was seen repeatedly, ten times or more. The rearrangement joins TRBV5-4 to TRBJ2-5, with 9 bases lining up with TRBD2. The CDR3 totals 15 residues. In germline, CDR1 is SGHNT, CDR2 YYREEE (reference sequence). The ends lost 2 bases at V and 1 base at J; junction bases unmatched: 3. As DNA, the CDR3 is TGTGCCAGCAGCTTCCCGGGACTAGCCCAAGAGACCCAGTACTTC. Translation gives CASSFPGLAQETQYF.

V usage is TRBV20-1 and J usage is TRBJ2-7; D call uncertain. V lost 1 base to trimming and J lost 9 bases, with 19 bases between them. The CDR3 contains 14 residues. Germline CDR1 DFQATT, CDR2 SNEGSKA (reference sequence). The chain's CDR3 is CSARGLDLSTMQYF. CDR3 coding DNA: TGCAGTGCTAGAGGTCTAGACTTATCTACGATGCAGTACTTC.

CDR3 nucleotide sequence: TGTGCCAGCAGCTTACAAGCTCTAGCGCCTTCCTACAATGAGCAGTTCTTC. Translating it yields CASSLQALAPSYNEQFF. The chain employs TRBV7-2 and TRBJ2-1, with D possibly matching TRBD2 (6 bases). The CDR3 extends over 17 amino acids. V was clipped by 2 bases and J by 1 base, with 15 bases between them. The germline gives CDR1 SGHTA, CDR2 FQGNSA.

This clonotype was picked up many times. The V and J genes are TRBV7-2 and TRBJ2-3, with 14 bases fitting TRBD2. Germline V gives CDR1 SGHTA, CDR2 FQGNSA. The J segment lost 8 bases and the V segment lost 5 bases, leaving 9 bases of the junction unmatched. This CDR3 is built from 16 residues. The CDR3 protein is CASSGGGLAGVATQYF. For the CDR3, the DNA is TGTGCCAGCAGCGGAGGGGGACTAGCGGGAGTTGCTACGCAGTATTTT.

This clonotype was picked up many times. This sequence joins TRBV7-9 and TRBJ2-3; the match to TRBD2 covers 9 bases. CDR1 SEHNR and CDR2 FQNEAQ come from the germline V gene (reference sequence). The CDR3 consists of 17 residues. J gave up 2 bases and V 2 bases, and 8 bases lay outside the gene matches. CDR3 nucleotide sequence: TGTGCCAGCAGCTTATCGAGGCTAGCGGGGTACACAGATACGCAGTATTTT. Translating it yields CASSLSRLAGYTDTQYF.

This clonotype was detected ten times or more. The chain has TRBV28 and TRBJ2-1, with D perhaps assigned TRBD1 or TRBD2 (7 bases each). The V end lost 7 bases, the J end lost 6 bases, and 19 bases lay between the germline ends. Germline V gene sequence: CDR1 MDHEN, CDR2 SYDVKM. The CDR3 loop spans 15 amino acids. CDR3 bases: TGTGCCAGCACTCTTGGGGGGGCAGGGGGCAATGAGCAGTTCTTC. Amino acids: CASTLGGAGGNEQFF.

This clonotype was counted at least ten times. Written as DNA, the CDR3 is TGTGCCGGCCGGGACAGGCAGGACGGTGAAGCTTTCTTT. This gives the protein CAGRDRQDGEAFF. J is TRBJ1-1 and V is TRBV6-2 or TRBV6-3, with TRBD1 identical over 8 bases. The CDR3 is 13 amino acids. The V segment lost 11 bases and the J segment 7 bases; nucleotides outside the gene matches: 12. Germline CDR1 reads MNHEY; CDR2 reads SVGEGT.

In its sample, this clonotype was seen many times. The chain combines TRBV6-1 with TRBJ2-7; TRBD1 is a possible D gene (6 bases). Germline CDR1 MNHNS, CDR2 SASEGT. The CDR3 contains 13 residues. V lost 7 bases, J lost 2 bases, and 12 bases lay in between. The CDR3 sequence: CASKTGSPYEQYF. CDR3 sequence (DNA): TGTGCCAGCAAGACAGGCTCCCCCTACGAGCAGTACTTC.

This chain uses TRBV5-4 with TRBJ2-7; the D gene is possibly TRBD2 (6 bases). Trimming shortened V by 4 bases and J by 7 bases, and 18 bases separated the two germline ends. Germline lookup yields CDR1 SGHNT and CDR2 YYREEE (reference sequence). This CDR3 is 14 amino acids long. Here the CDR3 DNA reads TGTGCCAGCAGCCTCCGAGGTAGCGGCAATGAGCAGTACTTC. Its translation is CASSLRGSGNEQYF.

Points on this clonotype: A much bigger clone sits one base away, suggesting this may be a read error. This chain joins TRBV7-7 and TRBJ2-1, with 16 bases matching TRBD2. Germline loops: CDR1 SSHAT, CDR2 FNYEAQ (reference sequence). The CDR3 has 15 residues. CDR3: CASSSGLAGGNEQSF. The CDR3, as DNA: TGTGCCAGCAGCTCGGGACTAGCGGGAGGGAATGAGCAGTCCTTC.

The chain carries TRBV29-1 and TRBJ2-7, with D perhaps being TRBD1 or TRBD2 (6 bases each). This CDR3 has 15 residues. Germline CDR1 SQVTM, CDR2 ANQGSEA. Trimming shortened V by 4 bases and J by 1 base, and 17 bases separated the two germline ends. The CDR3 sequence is CSVGRDIPGSYEQYF. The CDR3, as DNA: TGCAGCGTTGGGAGGGACATCCCTGGATCCTACGAGCAGTACTTC.

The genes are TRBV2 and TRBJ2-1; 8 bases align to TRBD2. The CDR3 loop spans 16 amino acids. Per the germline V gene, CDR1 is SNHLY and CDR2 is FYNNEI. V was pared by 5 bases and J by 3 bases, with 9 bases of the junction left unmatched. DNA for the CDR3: TGTGCCAGCAGTAGGGGAGCGGGAGTACGCTACAATGAGCAGTTCTTC. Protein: CASSRGAGVRYNEQFF.

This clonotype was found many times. CDR3 in amino acids: CASSEGLVGYEQYF. CDR3 nucleotide sequence: TGTGCCAGCAGTGAGGGACTAGTTGGCTACGAGCAGTACTTC. The V call is TRBV2, the J call TRBJ2-7; 8 bases match TRBD2. The CDR3 totals 14 residues. The V gene's germline CDR1 is SNHLY and CDR2 FYNNEI. J was trimmed by 3 bases and V by 3 bases; bases with no gene match: 4.

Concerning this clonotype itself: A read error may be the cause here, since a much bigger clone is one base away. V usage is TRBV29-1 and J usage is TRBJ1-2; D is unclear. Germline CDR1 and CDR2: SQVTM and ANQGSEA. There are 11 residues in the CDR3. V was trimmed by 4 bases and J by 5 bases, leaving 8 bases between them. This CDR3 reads CSVGSKYGYTF. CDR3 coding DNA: TGCAGCGTTGGAAGCAAGTATGGCTACACCTTC.

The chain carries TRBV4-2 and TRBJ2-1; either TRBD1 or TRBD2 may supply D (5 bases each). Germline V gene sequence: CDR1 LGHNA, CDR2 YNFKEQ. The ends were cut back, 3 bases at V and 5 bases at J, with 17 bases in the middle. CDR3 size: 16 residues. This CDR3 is CASSHPGLGTDNEQFF. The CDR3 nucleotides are TGTGCCAGCAGCCACCCCGGGCTGGGGACCGACAATGAGCAGTTCTTC.